This T cell receptor (beta chain) comes out of a study of identical twins. The study, taken as a whole, reports: A lower insertion count was a feature of abundant cord blood beta clonotypes, with no such feature in memory repertoires. Conclusions leaned on cross-sectional statistical analysis and did not track the same donors over time. Twin-shared out-of-frame alpha sequences were enriched for low generation probability.

The CDR3 contains 14 residues. Looked up from germline, CDR1 is LGHDT and CDR2 is YNNKEL (reference sequence). V was cut by 0 bases and J by 14 bases, with 14 bases left in between. This clonotype has only a few counts. Its antigen is as yet unknown. A single record per CDR3 protein comes from TCRdb applying MiXCR to the 5' RACE reads. Of approximately 890,000 distinct CDR3 sequences listed, approximately 13% are singletons. These data were also reused for a study on yellow fever vaccine responses in identical twins.

This clonotype was obtained from a woman aged 18-35 years in good health. Material: PBMCs. V and J are TRBV3-1 and TRBJ1-6; unclear D gene. The CDR3: CASSQDRPSGALHF. In DNA, the CDR3 is TGTGCCAGCAGCCAAGACAGGCCCTCCGGGGCCCTCCACTTT.